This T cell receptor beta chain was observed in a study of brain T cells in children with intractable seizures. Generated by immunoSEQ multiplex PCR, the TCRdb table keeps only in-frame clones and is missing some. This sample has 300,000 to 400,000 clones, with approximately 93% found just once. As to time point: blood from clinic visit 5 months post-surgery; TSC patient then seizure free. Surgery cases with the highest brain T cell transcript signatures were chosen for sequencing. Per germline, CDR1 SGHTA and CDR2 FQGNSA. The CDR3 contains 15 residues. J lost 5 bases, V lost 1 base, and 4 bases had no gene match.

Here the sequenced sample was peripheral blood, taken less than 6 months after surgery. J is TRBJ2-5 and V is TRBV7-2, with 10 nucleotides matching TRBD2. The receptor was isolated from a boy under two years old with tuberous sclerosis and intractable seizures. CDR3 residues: CASSLVASGGETQYF. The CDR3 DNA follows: TGTGCCAGCAGCTTAGTTGCTAGCGGGGGTGAGACCCAGTACTTC.